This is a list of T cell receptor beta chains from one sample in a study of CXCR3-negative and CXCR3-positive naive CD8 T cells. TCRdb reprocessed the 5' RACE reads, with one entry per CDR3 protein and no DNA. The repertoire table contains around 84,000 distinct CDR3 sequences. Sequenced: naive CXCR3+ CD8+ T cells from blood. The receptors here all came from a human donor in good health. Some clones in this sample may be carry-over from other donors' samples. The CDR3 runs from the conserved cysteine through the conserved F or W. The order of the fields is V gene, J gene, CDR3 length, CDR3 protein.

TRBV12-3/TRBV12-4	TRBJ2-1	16	CASSPSGTPSYNEQFF
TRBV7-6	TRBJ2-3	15	CASRPGTGSADTQYF
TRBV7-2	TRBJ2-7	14	CASSLVPTVDEQYF
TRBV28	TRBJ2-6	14	CASSLTSGANVLTF
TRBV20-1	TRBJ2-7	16	CSADAPTGARDYEQYF
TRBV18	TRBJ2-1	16	CASSPSPGTSDNEQFF
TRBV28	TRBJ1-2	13	CASSFGQDYGYTF
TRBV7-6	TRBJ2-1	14	CASSLVWDRDEQFF
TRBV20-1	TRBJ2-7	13	CSAQGEGSYEQYF
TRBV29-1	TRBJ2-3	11	CSVDRSGLGHF
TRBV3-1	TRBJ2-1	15	CASSRGRDSYNEQFF
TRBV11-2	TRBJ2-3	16	CASSHTPGLAPDTQYF
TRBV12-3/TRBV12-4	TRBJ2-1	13	CASMMGPNNEQFF
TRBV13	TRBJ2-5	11	CASSQGVTQYF
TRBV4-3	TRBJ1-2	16	CASSQGREFKPYGYTF
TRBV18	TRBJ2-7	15	CASSPPYRVTNEQYF
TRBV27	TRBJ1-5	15	CASSLRGDSNQPQHF
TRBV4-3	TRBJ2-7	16	CASSQEGLGSSYEQYF
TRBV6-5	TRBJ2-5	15	CASRVSGGIQETQYF
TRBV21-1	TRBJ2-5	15	CASSSLPGKKETQYF
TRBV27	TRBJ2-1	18	CASLGGLAGVASYNEQFF
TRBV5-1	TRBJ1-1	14	CASSAGQVYSEAFF
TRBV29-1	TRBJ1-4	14	CCVDPGQGDEKLFF
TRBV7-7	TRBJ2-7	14	CASSLSTGAYEQYF
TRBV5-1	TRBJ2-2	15	CASSPERDGGGELFF
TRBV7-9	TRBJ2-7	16	CASSPTDREINSEQYF
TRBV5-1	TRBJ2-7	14	CASSEGSLLREQYF
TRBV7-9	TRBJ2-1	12	CASIQQGNEQFF
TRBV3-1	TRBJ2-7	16	CASSQDLGRLSYEQYF
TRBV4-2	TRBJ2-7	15	CASSQAWTGAYEQYF
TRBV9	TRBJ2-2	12	CASSLQGGELFF
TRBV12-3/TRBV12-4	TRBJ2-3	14	CASSFEREGDTQYF
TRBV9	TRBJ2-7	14	CASSVGDSSYEQYF
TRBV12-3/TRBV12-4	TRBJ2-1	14	CASSPTGPDNEQFF
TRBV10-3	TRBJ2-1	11	CAISDNHEQFF
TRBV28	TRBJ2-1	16	CASKVGAGEAYNEQFF
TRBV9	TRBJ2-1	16	CASSPDGSGGYNEQFF
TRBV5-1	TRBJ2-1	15	CASSSIERSYNEQFF
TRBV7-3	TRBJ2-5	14	CASSATGGEETQYF
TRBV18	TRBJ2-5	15	CASSPELAGAETQYF
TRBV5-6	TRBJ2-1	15	CASTTSPGSYNEQFF
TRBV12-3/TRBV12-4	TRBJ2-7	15	CASSTPDRAGHEQYF
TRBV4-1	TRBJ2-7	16	CASSPLGRGASYEQYF
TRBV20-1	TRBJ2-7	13	CSASGDGYYEQYF
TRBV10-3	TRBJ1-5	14	CATEDRGDNQPPHF
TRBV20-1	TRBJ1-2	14	CSAPGQGLSYGYTF
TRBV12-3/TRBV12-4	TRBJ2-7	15	CASSLDRWGSYEQYF
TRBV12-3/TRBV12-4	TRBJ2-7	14	CASSATDATYEQYF
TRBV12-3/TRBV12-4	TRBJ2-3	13	CASSPIDTDTQYF
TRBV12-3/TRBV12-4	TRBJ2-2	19	CASSFNGEAGPGNTGELFF
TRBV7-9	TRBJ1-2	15	CASSSEGGFVYGYTF